This T cell receptor beta chain comes out of a study of Graves' ophthalmopathy and Graves' hyperthyroidism. Clinicians made diagnoses from clinical symptoms, serum thyroxine, TRAb, thyroid ultrasound and orbital computed tomography. CDR1 and CDR2 (germline): DFQATT, SNEGSKA (reference sequence). This CDR3 spans 11 amino acids. General study points: Blood shared most expanded thyroid clonotypes above 0.001 frequency.

On this clonotype: The antigen is undetermined.

Amplifying from RNA transcripts, the study obtained TCR beta CDR3 regions. Investigators did first-round RT-PCR with HTBI primers, then second-round multiplex PCR. MiXCR, run by TCRdb on the multiplex PCR reads, gives a single entry per CDR3 protein. The table lists 500,000 to 800,000 distinct CDR3 sequences, more than 40% of them singletons. The chain recombines TRBV20-1 with TRBJ2-5; D may match TRBD1 or TRBD2 (5 bases each). This TCR was recovered from an adult man with Graves' ophthalmopathy. The sample comprised peripheral blood. This CDR3 reads CSLGRQETQYF. CDR3 DNA: TGCAGCTTGGGACGGCAAGAGACCCAGTACTTC.